These T cell receptor beta chains were read from a single sample in a study of cytomegalovirus exposure and HLA in healthy donors. Libraries were prepared by immunoSEQ multiplex PCR; TCRdb keeps only in-frame clonotypes and omits some of them. The sample data list around 150,000 clones. Specimen: PBMCs. The receptor set was obtained from a woman aged 60 to 75 in good health and CMV-seronegative. Both conserved end residues are part of each CDR3. D genes are given only for firm matches.

DNA | CDR3 | J | length | D | V
TGTGCCAGCAGCTGGGGACAGGGAGGAGAGACCCAGTACTTC | CASSWGQGGETQYF | TRBJ2-5 | 14 | TRBD1 | TRBV7-2
TGTGCCAGCAGCTTAGGCCCTCTGCGGGGGGGCGGAGAGACCCAGTACTTC | CASSLGPLRGGGETQYF | TRBJ2-5 | 17 | TRBD2 | TRBV11-2
TGTGCCAGCTCACCACCCTTTTATCGGGGGATAGTGCCCCAGCATTTT | CASSPPFYRGIVPQHF | TRBJ1-5 | 16 | . | TRBV18
TGCAGCGCCAGACAGAATTCCTACGAGCAGTACTTC | CSARQNSYEQYF | TRBJ2-7 | 12 | . | TRBV29-1
TGTGCCAGCAGTTTCCAGGGTACCGGGGAGCTGTTTTTT | CASSFQGTGELFF | TRBJ2-2 | 13 | . | TRBV5-6
TGTGCCAGCAGCTTGGGACAGGGTCACCCTTCCACCTTC | CASSLGQGHPSTF | TRBJ1-2 | 13 | TRBD1 | TRBV7-8
TGCGCCAGCCGGACTAGCGGCCTCTACGAGCAGTACTTC | CASRTSGLYEQYF | TRBJ2-7 | 13 | TRBD2 | TRBV10-2
TGCGCCAGCAGCCCACTAGGAGGGAGCAATCAGCCCCAGCATTTT | CASSPLGGSNQPQHF | TRBJ1-5 | 15 | . | TRBV5-1
TGTGCCAGCAGGTTCGGGGGGCTCACAGATACGCAGTATTTT | CASRFGGLTDTQYF | TRBJ2-3 | 14 | . | TRBV6-5
TGTGCCAGCAGTGAAGCGCGGGGTATAATTAACTATGGCTACACCTTC | CASSEARGIINYGYTF | TRBJ1-2 | 16 | . | TRBV2
TGTGCCAGCAGCTTAACTACCTACAATGAGCAGTTCTTC | CASSLTTYNEQFF | TRBJ2-1 | 13 | . | TRBV7-3
TGTGCCAGCAGTTCAAGACAGGGGAGCAATCAGCCCCAGCATTTT | CASSSRQGSNQPQHF | TRBJ1-5 | 15 | TRBD1 | TRBV27
TGTGCCAGCAGCTTAGGTCCAGCAGGAAATTCACCCCTCCACTTT | CASSLGPAGNSPLHF | TRBJ1-6 | 15 | . | TRBV7-2
TGTGCCAGCAGCTTAGCGGGGACAGTTATGAACACTGAAGCTTTCTTT | CASSLAGTVMNTEAFF | TRBJ1-1 | 16 | TRBD1 | TRBV7-2
TGTGCCAGCAGCTCCGGTTACAATGAGCAGTTCTTC | CASSSGYNEQFF | TRBJ2-1 | 12 | . | TRBV2
TGCGCCAGCAGCCGGCGAGGAGGAGGGAGCAATCAGCCCCAGCATTTT | CASSRRGGGSNQPQHF | TRBJ1-5 | 16 | . | TRBV4-1
TGTGCCAGCAGTGAAGGAGGGGGCTATGGCTACACCTTC | CASSEGGGYGYTF | TRBJ1-2 | 13 | . | TRBV6-1
TGTGCCAGCAGCCCGGGCGGGGCGGCAAACTACGAGCAGTACTTC | CASSPGGAANYEQYF | TRBJ2-7 | 15 | . | TRBV7-3
TGTGCCAGCAGCCGGGGGGCCACAGGGGGACCTAATGAAAAACTGTTTTTT | CASSRGATGGPNEKLFF | TRBJ1-4 | 17 | TRBD1 | TRBV5-4
TGCAGCGTTCTCACTTCCGGCAGGGGGCGTTATGGCTACACCTTC | CSVLTSGRGRYGYTF | TRBJ1-2 | 15 | TRBD1 | TRBV29-1
TGCGCCAGCAGCTTGGACAGGGGGCAAAGGAACACTGAAGCTTTCTTT | CASSLDRGQRNTEAFF | TRBJ1-1 | 16 | TRBD1 | TRBV5-1
TGCGCCAGCAGCCCCGGAGGTAGCAGGGAGACCCAGTACTTC | CASSPGGSRETQYF | TRBJ2-5 | 14 | . | TRBV5-1
TGTGCCAGCAGCTTAGCTCGGTCTAACGAGCAGTACTTC | CASSLARSNEQYF | TRBJ2-7 | 13 | . | TRBV7-2
TGTGCCAGCAGCCTGGGGACATTTACACAAGAGACCCAGTACTTC | CASSLGTFTQETQYF | TRBJ2-5 | 15 | . | TRBV7-7
TGTGCCAGTAGCCTCAGACCCGGGGACAAGGGCTACACCTTC | CASSLRPGDKGYTF | TRBJ1-2 | 14 | . | TRBV19
TGTGCCAGCAGCCCCAGACAGGGTATGGAGCAGCCCCAGCATTTT | CASSPRQGMEQPQHF | TRBJ1-5 | 15 | TRBD1 | TRBV4-2
TGTGCCAGCAGCCTCGGACTAGCGGGGGATGGCGCAGATACGCAGTATTTT | CASSLGLAGDGADTQYF | TRBJ2-3 | 17 | TRBD2 | TRBV7-3
TGTGCCAGCAGCTTAGCGGGCAGGGCAATACTTTATGGCTACACCTTC | CASSLAGRAILYGYTF | TRBJ1-2 | 16 | . | TRBV7-8